The 17 T cell receptor beta chains reported below all come from one sample, sequenced in a study of patients and donors after allogeneic stem cell transplantation. One entry per CDR3 protein results from TCRdb running MiXCR on the RT-PCR reads. The sample has about 200,000 distinct CDR3 sequences; around two fifths are singletons. The sample consisted of blood, either unsorted or a sorted T cell fraction (not recorded which). The receptors were gathered from a human donor who was either an allogeneic HSCT recipient or a stem cell or donor lymphocyte infusion donor (not recorded which). It is not recorded whose cells these are; they may come from a transplant donor.

J is TRBJ1-2 and V is TRBV6-5; D perhaps matches TRBD1 (5 bases). Germline V gives CDR1 MNHEY, CDR2 SVGAGI. The germline V and J ends were trimmed by 3 bases and 8 bases, with 13 bases remaining between them. This CDR3 is built from 13 residues. As DNA, the CDR3 is TGTGCCAGCAGTTATCCAGGGTTGGTAGGCTACACCTTC. Residues: CASSYPGLVGYTF.

The genes are TRBV7-6 and TRBJ1-6, with a weak D call TRBD1 (5 bases). Per germline, CDR1 SGHVS and CDR2 FNYEAQ. The CDR3 runs 13 residues. Trimming cost V 5 bases and J 7 bases, with 9 bases left between them. The CDR3 sequence: CASSPNRNSPLHF. The CDR3 nucleotides read TGTGCCAGCAGCCCGAACAGGAATTCACCCCTCCACTTT.

The rearrangement links TRBV6-6 to TRBJ2-2; the D is unclear. Germline values: CDR1 MNHNY, CDR2 SVGAGI (reference sequence). Trimming cost V 0 bases and J 4 bases, with 6 bases left between them. CDR3 size: 14 residues. The CDR3 loop reads CASSYSRGTGELFF. Here the CDR3 DNA reads TGTGCCAGCAGTTACTCTAGAGGCACCGGGGAGCTGTTTTTT.

The rearrangement links TRBV20-1 to TRBJ2-7; a possible D gene is TRBD1 (5 bases). The germline gives CDR1 DFQATT, CDR2 SNEGSKA (reference sequence). Between the trimmed V and J ends, which lost 0 bases and 5 bases, there was a span of 14 bases. The CDR3 contains 14 residues. CDR3 residues: CSARDLGRVNEQYF. The CDR3 DNA sequence: TGCAGTGCTAGAGATCTAGGCAGGGTGAACGAGCAGTACTTC.

This clonotype was detected only a few times. The V and J genes are TRBV7-8 and TRBJ2-1, with 9 bases identical to TRBD2. With V trimmed by 3 bases and J by 5 bases, 2 bases remained unmatched. The length of the CDR3 is 14 residues. CDR1 is SGHVS, CDR2 FQNEAQ, per germline. The CDR3, as DNA: TGTGCCAGCAGCTTCGGGACTAGCCACAATGAGCAGTTCTTC. This translates into CASSFGTSHNEQFF.

J is TRBJ2-1 and V is TRBV29-1; 10 bases fit TRBD1. From germline, CDR1 is SQVTM and CDR2 ANQGSEA. J gave up 6 bases and V 3 bases, and 2 bases lay outside the gene matches. The CDR3 sequence is 13 residues long. In DNA, the CDR3 is TGCAGCGTTGAGAGGACAGGGGGCAATGAGCAGTTCTTC. It encodes CSVERTGGNEQFF.

Concerning this clonotype itself: Without the conserved terminal phenylalanine or tryptophan, this CDR3 likely stems from a read error. The DNA is omitted, as the CDR3 cannot be located on it reliably, and the CDR3 follows TCRdb's listing. The J gene is TRBJ1-2, the V gene TRBV15; the table assigns TRBD1, which was not confirmed against the DNA. From germline, CDR1 is LNHNV and CDR2 YYDKDF (reference sequence). The CDR3 length equals 12 residues, ends included. The CDR3 sequence: CATSRDFGRQRL.

This clonotype showed up many times. The chain employs TRBV12-3 or TRBV12-4 and TRBJ1-5; weak D call: TRBD1 (6 bases). This CDR3 comprises 17 residues. The V end lost 5 bases, the J end lost 0 bases, and 17 bases lay between the germline ends. The CDR3 loop is CASSNPQGRNSNQPQHF. The DNA of the CDR3 is TGTGCCAGCAGTAACCCTCAGGGGCGGAATAGCAATCAGCCCCAGCATTTT.

The chain links TRBV12-3 or TRBV12-4 to TRBJ2-1, with a possible D match to TRBD2 (5 bases). Trimming pared 3 bases from V and 4 bases from J, leaving 19 bases between. The CDR3 extends over 17 amino acids. DNA of the CDR3: TGTGCCAGCAGTTTTGGGAGCAGACTCCGTTCTTACAATGAGCAGTTCTTC. This encodes CASSFGSRLRSYNEQFF.

V and J are TRBV28 and TRBJ1-2; D is undetermined. Germline CDR1 reads MDHEN; CDR2 reads SYDVKM. V lost 4 bases to trimming and J lost 2 bases, with 5 bases between them. The CDR3 contains 12 residues. As DNA, the CDR3 is TGTGCCAGCAGTTCGCCGAACTATGGCTACACCTTC. It yields the protein CASSSPNYGYTF.

There are a few counts of this clonotype. The gene calls are TRBV5-6 and TRBJ1-2, with D unresolved. The germline V and J ends were trimmed by 5 bases and 2 bases, with 10 bases remaining between them. CDR1 is SGHDT and CDR2 is YYEEEE in the germline V gene. CDR3 length: 13 residues. Here the CDR3 reads CASSPAANYGYTF. For the CDR3, the DNA is TGTGCCAGCAGTCCTGCGGCCAACTATGGCTACACCTTC.

V gene TRBV5-6 combines with J gene TRBJ2-7; no definite D call. Trimming shortened V by 3 bases and J by 6 bases, and 10 bases separated the two germline ends. Germline lookup yields CDR1 SGHDT and CDR2 YYEEEE. CDR3 length: 12 residues. CDR3 nucleotides: TGTGCCAGCAGCTGGGATCGGAGCGAGCAGTACTTC. It is translated as CASSWDRSEQYF.

The chain carries TRBV28 and TRBJ1-2, with D unclear. CDR1 MDHEN and CDR2 SYDVKM come from the germline V gene. V lost 3 bases and J lost 8, with 10 bases in between. This CDR3 is 12 amino acids long. The CDR3 DNA reads as TGTGCCAGCAGTTTGGGCCCAGAAGGCTACACCTTC. Amino acids: CASSLGPEGYTF.

The gene calls are TRBV29-1 and TRBJ2-7, with 9 bases matching TRBD2. The CDR3 spans 14 residues. Germline lookup yields CDR1 SQVTM and CDR2 ANQGSEA. J gave up 0 bases and V 3 bases, and 3 bases lay outside the gene matches. The CDR3 DNA is TGCAGCGTTGAGACTAGCGGTAGCTCCTACGAGCAGTACTTC. It is translated as CSVETSGSSYEQYF.

The rearrangement joins TRBV12-3 or TRBV12-4 to TRBJ2-1; perhaps TRBD2 as D (5 bases). V lost 7 bases to trimming and J lost 6 bases, with 13 bases between them. This CDR3 contains 13 residues. The CDR3 DNA reads TGTGCCAGCACACCTTCGGGGATCAATGAGCAGTTCTTC. Translating it yields CASTPSGINEQFF.

J is TRBJ1-2 and V is TRBV5-5, with D possibly matching TRBD1 (5 bases). The V end lost 4 bases, the J end lost 1 base, and 11 bases lay between the germline ends. CDR1 and CDR2 (germline): SGHKS, YYEKEE (reference sequence). CDR3 length: 14 amino acids. CDR3: CASSEPGHNYGYTF. The CDR3 DNA reads as TGTGCCAGCAGCGAGCCGGGGCATAACTATGGCTACACCTTC.

This clonotype was found a few times. The chain recombines TRBV18 with TRBJ1-1, with D tentatively TRBD1 (5 bases). Per germline, CDR1 KGHSH and CDR2 LQKENI. With 3 bases removed from V and 0 bases from J, the gap between germline ends came to 17 bases. The CDR3 has 17 amino acids. The CDR3 sequence is CASSPRQTAIMNTEAFF. The CDR3 coding sequence is TGTGCCAGCTCACCCCGCCAGACAGCTATCATGAACACTGAAGCTTTCTTT.